This T cell receptor beta chain was recorded in a study of cytotoxic CD8 clonotypes in ibrutinib-treated CLL. About the study: On average, each sample had some 260,000 productive templates and under 95,000 productive rearrangements.

Data came from immunoSEQ multiplex PCR; TCRdb stores just in-frame clones and leaves some out. The sample shows 150,000 or so clones, roughly 80% of them seen only once. In germline, CDR1 is MDHEN, CDR2 SYDVKM. The CDR3 consists of 15 residues. V was clipped by 5 bases and J by 0 bases, with 8 bases between them. Regarding the study as a whole: Having risen at ibrutinib response, clonality had fallen back toward baseline by progression.

Concerning this clone: The antigen remains undetermined.

This TCR was sampled from a human donor with chronic lymphocytic leukemia. The chain couples TRBV28 to TRBJ1-6, with a weak D call TRBD1 (5 bases). Here the sequenced sample was PBMCs, taken after 12 months of ibrutinib treatment. This CDR3 is CASSPGTSYNSPLHF. The CDR3 region has the DNA TGTGCCAGCAGTCCGGGGACCTCCTATAATTCACCCCTCCACTTT.